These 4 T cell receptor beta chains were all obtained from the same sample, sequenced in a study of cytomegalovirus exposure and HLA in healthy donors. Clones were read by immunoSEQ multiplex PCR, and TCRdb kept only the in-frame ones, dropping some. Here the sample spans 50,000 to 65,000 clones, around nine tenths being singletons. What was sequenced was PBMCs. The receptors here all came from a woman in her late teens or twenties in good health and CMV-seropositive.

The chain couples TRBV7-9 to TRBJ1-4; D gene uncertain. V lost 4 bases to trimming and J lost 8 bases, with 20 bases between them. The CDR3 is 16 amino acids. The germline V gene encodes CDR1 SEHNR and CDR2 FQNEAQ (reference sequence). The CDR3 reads CASSSGFAQTSEKLFF. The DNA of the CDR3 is TGTGCCAGCAGCTCCGGCTTCGCTCAGACTTCGGAAAAACTGTTTTTT.

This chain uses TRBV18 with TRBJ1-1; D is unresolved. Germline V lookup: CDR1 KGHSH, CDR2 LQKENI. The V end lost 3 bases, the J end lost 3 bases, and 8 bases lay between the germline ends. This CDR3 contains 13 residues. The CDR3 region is CASSPSGDTEAFF. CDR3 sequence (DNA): TGTGCCAGCTCACCGTCGGGAGACACTGAAGCTTTCTTT. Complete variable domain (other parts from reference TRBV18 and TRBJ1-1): NAGVMQNPRHLVRRRGQEARLRCSPMKGHSHVYWYRQLPEEGLKFMVYLQKENIIDESGMPKERFSAEFPKEGPSILRIQQVVRGDSAAYFCASSPSGDTEAFFGQGTRLTVV.

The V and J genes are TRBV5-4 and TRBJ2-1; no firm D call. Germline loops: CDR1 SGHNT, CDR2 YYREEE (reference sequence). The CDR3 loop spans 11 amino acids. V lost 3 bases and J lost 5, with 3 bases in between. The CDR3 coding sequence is TGTGCCAGCAGCTCGGACAATGAGCAGTTCTTC. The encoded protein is CASSSDNEQFF.

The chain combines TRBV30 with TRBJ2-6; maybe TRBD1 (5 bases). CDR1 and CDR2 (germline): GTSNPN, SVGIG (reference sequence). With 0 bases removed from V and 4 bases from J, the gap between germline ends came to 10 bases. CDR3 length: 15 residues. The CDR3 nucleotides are TGTGCCTGGAGTGTAGGGGTTCAGGGGGCCAACGTCCTGACTTTC. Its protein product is CAWSVGVQGANVLTF.